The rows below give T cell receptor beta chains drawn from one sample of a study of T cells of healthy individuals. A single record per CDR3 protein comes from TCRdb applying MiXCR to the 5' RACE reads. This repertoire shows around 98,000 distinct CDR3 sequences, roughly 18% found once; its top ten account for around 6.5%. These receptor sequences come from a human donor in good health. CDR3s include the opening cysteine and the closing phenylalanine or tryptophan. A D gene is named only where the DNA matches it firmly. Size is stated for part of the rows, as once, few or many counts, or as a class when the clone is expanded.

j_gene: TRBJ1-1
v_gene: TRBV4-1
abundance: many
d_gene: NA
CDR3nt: TGCGCCAGCAGCCAGTCAGAAACGGACACTGAAGCTTTCTTT
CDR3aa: CASSQSETDTEAFF

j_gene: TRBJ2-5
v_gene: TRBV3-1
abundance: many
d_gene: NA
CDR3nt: TGTGCCAGCAGCCAAGAATTGGAGACCCAGTACTTC
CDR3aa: CASSQELETQYF

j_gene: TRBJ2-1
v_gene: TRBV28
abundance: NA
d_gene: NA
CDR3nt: TGTGCCAGCAGTTTATTACAAGTTAACAATGAGCAGTTCTTC
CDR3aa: CASSLLQVNNEQFF

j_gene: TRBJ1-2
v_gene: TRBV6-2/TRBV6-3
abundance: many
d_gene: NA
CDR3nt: TGTGCCAGCAGTATTTCAGCGCTCGGCTACACCTTC
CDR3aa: CASSISALGYTF

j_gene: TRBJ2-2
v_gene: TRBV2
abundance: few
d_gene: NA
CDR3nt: TGTGCCAGCAGTGATCGTCTGCTGCGCGCGGGGACCGGGGAGCTGTTTTTT
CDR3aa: CASSDRLLRAGTGELFF

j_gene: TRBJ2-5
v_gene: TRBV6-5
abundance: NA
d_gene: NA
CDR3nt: TGTGCCAGCAGTTACCGGACTCCCCTTGGGTCCCAGTACTTC
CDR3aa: CASSYRTPLGSQYF

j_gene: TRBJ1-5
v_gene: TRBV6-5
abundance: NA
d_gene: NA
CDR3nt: TGTGCCAGCAGTTACAGTAGCAATCAGCCCCAGCATTTT
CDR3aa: CASSYSSNQPQHF

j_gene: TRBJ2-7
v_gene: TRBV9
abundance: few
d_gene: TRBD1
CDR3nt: TGTGCCAGCAGCGCAGGGACAGAGTTCTTCTACGAGCAGTACTTC
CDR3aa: CASSAGTEFFYEQYF

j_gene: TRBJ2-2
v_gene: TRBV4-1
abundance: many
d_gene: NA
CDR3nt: TGCGCCAGCAGCCAAACTCAGGACCCCGGGGAGCTGTTTTTT
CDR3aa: CASSQTQDPGELFF

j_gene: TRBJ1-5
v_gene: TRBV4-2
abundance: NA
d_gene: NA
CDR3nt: TGTGCCAGCAGCCAAGACAGGGTTGGGCAGCCCCAGCATTTT
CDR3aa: CASSQDRVGQPQHF

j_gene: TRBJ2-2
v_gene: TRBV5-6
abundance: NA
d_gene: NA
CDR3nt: TGTGCCAGCAGCGCCGGACTTACGAACACCGGGGAGCTGTTTTTT
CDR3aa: CASSAGLTNTGELFF

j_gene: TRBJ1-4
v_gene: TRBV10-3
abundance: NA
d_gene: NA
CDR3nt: TGTGCCATCAGTGAGTCCGGCACGGGGGATGAAAAACTGTTTTTT
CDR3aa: CAISESGTGDEKLFF

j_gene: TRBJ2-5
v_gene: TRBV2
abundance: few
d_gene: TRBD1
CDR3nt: TGTGCCAGCGGCGTAGACAGGGAAGAGACCCAGTACTTC
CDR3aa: CASGVDREETQYF

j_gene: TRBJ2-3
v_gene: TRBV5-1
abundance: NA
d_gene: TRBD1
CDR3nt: TGCGCCAGCAGTACAGGGACAGGGGGCACAGATACGCAGTATTTT
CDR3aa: CASSTGTGGTDTQYF

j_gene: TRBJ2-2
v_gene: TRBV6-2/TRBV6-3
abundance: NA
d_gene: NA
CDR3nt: TGTGCCAGCACCCCCGGGACGGAGAACACCGGGGAGCTGTTTTTT
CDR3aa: CASTPGTENTGELFF

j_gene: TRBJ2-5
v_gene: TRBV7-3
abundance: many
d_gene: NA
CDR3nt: TGTGCCAGCAGCTTAACGGCCAGGGATGAGACCCAGTACTTC
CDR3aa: CASSLTARDETQYF

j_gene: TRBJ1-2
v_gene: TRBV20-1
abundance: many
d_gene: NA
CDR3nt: TGCAGTGCTAGAGTAGAGGGATACTATGGCTACACCTTC
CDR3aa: CSARVEGYYGYTF

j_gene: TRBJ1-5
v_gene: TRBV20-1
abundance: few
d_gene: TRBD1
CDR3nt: TGCAGTGCTACGCGACAGGGCAGGCTGCCCCAGCATTTT
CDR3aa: CSATRQGRLPQHF

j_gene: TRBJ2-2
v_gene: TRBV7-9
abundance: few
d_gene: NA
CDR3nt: TGTGCCAGCAGCTTTAGCGGTATTGGCACCGGGGAGCTGTTTTTT
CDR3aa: CASSFSGIGTGELFF

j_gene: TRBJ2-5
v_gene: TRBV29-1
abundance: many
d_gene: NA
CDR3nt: TGCAGCGTTGTTCCAGGGGAGACCCAGTACTTC
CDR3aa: CSVVPGETQYF

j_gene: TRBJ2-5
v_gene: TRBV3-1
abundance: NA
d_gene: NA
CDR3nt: TGTGCCAGCAGCCCACAGGGAAGTGGGGAGATCCAGTACTTC
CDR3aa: CASSPQGSGEIQYF

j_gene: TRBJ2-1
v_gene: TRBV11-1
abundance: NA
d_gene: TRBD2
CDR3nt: TGTGCCAGCAGCCCGAGGCGACTAGCGGGAGGTGGAAATGAGCAGTTCTTC
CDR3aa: CASSPRRLAGGGNEQFF

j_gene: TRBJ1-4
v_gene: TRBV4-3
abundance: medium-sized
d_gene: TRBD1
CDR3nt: TGCGCCAGCAGCCATCAACCGGGACAGGGTGGTGAAAAACTGTTTTTT
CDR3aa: CASSHQPGQGGEKLFF

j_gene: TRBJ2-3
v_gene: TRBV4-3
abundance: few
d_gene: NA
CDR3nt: TGCGCCAGCAGCCAAGGAAACACAGATACGCAGTATTTT
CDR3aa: CASSQGNTDTQYF

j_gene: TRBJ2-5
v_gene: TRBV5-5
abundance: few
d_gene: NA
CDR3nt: TGTGCCAGCAGCTTGGCGTGGACCGAGTACCAAGAGACCCAGTACTTC
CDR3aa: CASSLAWTEYQETQYF

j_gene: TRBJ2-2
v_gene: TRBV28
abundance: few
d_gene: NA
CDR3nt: TGTGCCAGCAGAGAGACATGGGCTAACACCGGGGAGCTGTTTTTT
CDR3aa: CASRETWANTGELFF

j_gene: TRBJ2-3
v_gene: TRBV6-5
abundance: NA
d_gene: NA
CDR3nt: TGTGCCAGCAGTTTAAGTCTCACAGATACGCAGTATTTT
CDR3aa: CASSLSLTDTQYF

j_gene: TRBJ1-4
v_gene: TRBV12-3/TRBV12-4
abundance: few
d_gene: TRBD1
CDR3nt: TGTGCCGTCATCAGGGGGAAAAAACTGTTTTTT
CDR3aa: CAVIRGKKLFF

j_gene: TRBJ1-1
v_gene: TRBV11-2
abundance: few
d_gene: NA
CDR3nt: TGTGCCAGCAGCTCCGCCAGAGTGGGTAGAGGCACTGAAGCTTTCTTT
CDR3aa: CASSSARVGRGTEAFF

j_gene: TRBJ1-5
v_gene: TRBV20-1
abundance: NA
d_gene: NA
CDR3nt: TGCAGTGCTAGAGAGACAGCTAACCAGCCCCAGCATTTT
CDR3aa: CSARETANQPQHF

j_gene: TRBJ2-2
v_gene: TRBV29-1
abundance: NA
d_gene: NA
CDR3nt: TGCAGCGCCACACTAGTTGCCGGGGAGCTGTTTTTT
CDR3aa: CSATLVAGELFF

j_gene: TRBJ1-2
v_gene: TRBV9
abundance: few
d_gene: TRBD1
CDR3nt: TGTGCCAGCAGCGTAGGGGCCCCCGGGACAGGGAGCGGCTACACCTTC
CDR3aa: CASSVGAPGTGSGYTF

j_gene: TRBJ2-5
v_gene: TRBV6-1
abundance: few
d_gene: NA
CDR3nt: TGTGCCAGCAGCCTGTCGAAGCTAGTCCCCGAGACCCAGTACTTC
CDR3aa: CASSLSKLVPETQYF

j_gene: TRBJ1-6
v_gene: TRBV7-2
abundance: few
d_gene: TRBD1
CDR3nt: TGTGCCAGCAGCATTACCGGGACAGTAAATTCACCCCTCCACTTT
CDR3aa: CASSITGTVNSPLHF

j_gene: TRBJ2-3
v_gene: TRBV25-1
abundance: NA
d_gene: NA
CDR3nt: TGTGCCAGCAGTGAAACCGGGGTCACCACAGATACGCAGTATTTT
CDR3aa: CASSETGVTTDTQYF

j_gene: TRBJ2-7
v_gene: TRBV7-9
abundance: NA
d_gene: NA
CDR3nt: TGTGCCAGCAGCCCTTCACCTAGATCCCACGAGCAGTACTTC
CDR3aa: CASSPSPRSHEQYF

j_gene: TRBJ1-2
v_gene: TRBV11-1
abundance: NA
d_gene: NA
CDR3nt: TGTGCCAGTGGGGGGAGTTACGGCTACACCTTC
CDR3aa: CASGGSYGYTF

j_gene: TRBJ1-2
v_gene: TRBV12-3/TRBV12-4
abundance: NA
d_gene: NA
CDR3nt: TGTGCCAGCAGTTTAAAGGCTGGGGATGGCTACACCTTC
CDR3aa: CASSLKAGDGYTF

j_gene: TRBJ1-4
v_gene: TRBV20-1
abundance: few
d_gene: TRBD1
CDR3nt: TGCAGTGCTGGTGACAGGGGGGAGGAAAAACTGTTTTTT
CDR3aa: CSAGDRGEEKLFF

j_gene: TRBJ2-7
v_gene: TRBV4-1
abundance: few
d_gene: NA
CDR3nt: TGCGCCAGCAGCCAAGAGGCGGAGGAATCCTACGAGCAGTACTTC
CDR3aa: CASSQEAEESYEQYF

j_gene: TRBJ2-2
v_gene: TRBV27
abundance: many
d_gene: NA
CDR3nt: TGTGCCAGCAGTTCCAGGGGAACCGGGGAGCTGTTTTTT
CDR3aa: CASSSRGTGELFF

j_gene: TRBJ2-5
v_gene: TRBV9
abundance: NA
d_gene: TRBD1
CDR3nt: TGTGCCAGCAGCGTGACAGGGGAGACCCAGTACTTC
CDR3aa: CASSVTGETQYF

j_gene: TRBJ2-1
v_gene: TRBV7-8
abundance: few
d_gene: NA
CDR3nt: TGTGCCAGCAGCACGCTCGTCCGGAATGAGCAGTTCTTC
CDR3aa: CASSTLVRNEQFF

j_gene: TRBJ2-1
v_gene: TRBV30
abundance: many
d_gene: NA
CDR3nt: TGTGCCTGGAGTGTCACCGGGACGCACCATGAGCAGTTCTTC
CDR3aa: CAWSVTGTHHEQFF

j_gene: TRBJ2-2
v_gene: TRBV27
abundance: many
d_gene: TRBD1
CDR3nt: TGTGCCAGCAGTCCGACTGACAGGGTGAACACCGGGGAGCTGTTTTTT
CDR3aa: CASSPTDRVNTGELFF

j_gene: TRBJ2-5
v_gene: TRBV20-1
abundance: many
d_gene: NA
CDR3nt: TGCAGTGCTAACTTCCGACTAGGGCAAGAGACCCAGTACTTC
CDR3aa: CSANFRLGQETQYF

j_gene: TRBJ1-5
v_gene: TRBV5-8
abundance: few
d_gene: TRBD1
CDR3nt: TGTGCCAGCAGCGTGGACCGGGACAGGGGGATCGATCAGCCCCAGCATTTT
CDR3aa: CASSVDRDRGIDQPQHF

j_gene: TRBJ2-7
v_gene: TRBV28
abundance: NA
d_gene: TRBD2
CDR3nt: TGTGCCACCCGAGCCCAGGGGACTAGTGAGCAGTACTTC
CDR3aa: CATRAQGTSEQYF

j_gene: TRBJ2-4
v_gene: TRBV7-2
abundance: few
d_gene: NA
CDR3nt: TGTGCCAGCAGCTTAGCACTAGCCAAAAACATTCAGTACTTC
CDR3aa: CASSLALAKNIQYF

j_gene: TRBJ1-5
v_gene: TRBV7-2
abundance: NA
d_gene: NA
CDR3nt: TGTGCCAGCAGCGAACAGGGCCGGCCCCAGCATTTT
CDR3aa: CASSEQGRPQHF

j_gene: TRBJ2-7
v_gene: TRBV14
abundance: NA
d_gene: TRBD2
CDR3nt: TGTGCCAGCAGCACCCTAGCGGGATACTCCTACGAGCAGTACTTC
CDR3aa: CASSTLAGYSYEQYF

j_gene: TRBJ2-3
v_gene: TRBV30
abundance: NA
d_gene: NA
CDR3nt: TGTGCCTGGAGTAAGGCAGATACGCAGTATTTT
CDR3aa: CAWSKADTQYF

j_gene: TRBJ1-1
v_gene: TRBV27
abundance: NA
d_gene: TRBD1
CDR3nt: TGTGCCAGCAGTCCAACAGGGGGAACTGAAGCTTTCTTT
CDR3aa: CASSPTGGTEAFF

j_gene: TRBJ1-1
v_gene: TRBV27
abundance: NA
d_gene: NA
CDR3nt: TGTGCCAGCAGTTTACCACCGACGGAGCCTCCGGGGTACACTGAAGCTTTCTTT
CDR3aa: CASSLPPTEPPGYTEAFF

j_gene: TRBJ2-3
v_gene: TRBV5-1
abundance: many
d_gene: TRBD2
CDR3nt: TGCGCCAGCAGCCACTACGGACTAGTTGCCACAGATACGCAGTATTTT
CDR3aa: CASSHYGLVATDTQYF